This T cell receptor (beta chain) is from a study of identical twins (dated by TCRdb to about 2016). For the wider study: The study deep-sequenced TCR alpha and beta repertoires from monozygotic twins, unrelated adults of various ages and cord blood to test whether fetal clonotypes persist. To rule out contamination, replicate twin experiments were performed at different times with different library preparation protocols.

The library was produced with 5' RACE. The sequencer listed for this sample is Illumina HiSeq 2000. Template switching introduced a universal primer binding site; the final cDNA contained a unique molecular identifier, enabling accurate counting of TCR cDNA molecules. Specific primers in the conserved constant-segment region were used to synthesize first-strand cDNA for TCR alpha and beta chains. To control for contamination, every cDNA library carried two barcodes: a SMART-Mk sample barcode plus Illumina barcodes. TruSeq adapter sequences along with Illumina sample barcodes were introduced in two successive PCR steps. The Illumina HiSeq platform was used with custom primers to sequence TCR alpha and beta cDNA libraries. On the authors' methods: MiGEC processed the raw reads to extract unique molecular identifiers, while MiXCR was used to determine the CDR3 positions. For each individual, recombination models were inferred using an EM algorithm with the repgenHMM and IGoR tools. The analysis of shared clonotypes was done with the tcR package in R, with sharing normalized by the product of cloneset sizes. To study raw recombination without the effects of thymic and clonal selection, out-of-frame nonproductive sequences were analyzed. The raw public data were reprocessed by TCRdb itself: fastp quality trimming at Q25, MiXCR clonotype calling, in-frame beta chains only. Records with the same CDR3 protein are collapsed into one entry carrying the most frequent genes and DNA. The V and J calls come from TCRdb's annotation, not from the publication. The sample includes nearly 650,000 distinct CDR3 sequences, with roughly 7.1% observed a single time. The ten biggest clones cover 1.5% to 2% of the sample.

Every donor in the study was a healthy Caucasian. Three pairs of female monozygotic twins, all aged about 18 to 29 years, made up the twin cohort. Peripheral blood mononuclear cells were the source from which RNA for the TCR libraries was isolated. What the study reported, not specific to this receptor: Invariant T cells such as MAIT and iNKT could partly confound zero-insertion analyses, although diverse VJ usage argued against such confounding for most clonotypes. Conclusions relied on cross-sectional statistical analysis, since the same donors could not be followed over many years. Compared with coincidental sharing between unrelated individuals, out-of-frame TCR alpha sequences shared between twins had an excess of sequences with low generation probability. Excess twin sharing in beta out-of-frame sequences was weaker because fewer shared sequences lowered the signal-to-noise ratio. Out-of-frame TCR alpha sharing in monozygotic twins was systematically underestimated by recombination models, whereas sharing between unrelated individuals was in agreement with the recombination models. Abundant cord blood beta clonotypes had fewer insertions, young adult naive repertoires showed a similar but weaker trend, and memory repertoires showed no such trend.

Of note for this clonotype: The specificity of this receptor is unknown. The record has no base qualities; no much larger clone is one base away.

The CDR3 numbers 14 residues from cysteine through phenylalanine. This entry keeps only the CDR3 DNA: 42 bases, framed from base 1. Relative to germline, V is missing 11 bases and J is missing 5 bases, with 14 bases of the junction outside any gene match. CDR1 and CDR2 (ENHRY, SYGVKD) derive from the germline V gene. The same data also contributed to another study, on yellow fever vaccine responses in identical twins. Looking at the second paper: According to the authors, in identical twins the way T cells responded to vaccination appeared partly convergent and partly personalized. Focusing on identical twins, the study followed the T cell clones that responded to the vaccine, and did so with precision.

This TCR derives from a woman between 18 and 30 years old in good health. The V and J segments used are TRBV10-3 and TRBJ2-7; 8 of the junction bases match TRBD1. Input material: PBMCs. At the DNA level, the sequence is TGTGCCGCCCAGCCGGGACAGGCGGGCCACGAGCAGTACTTC. This is translated as CAAQPGQAGHEQYF.